These 14 T cell receptor beta chains originate from one sample sequenced in a study of blood T cell repertoires in COVID-19. The data were produced by immunoSEQ multiplex PCR, yet TCRdb's version contains in-frame clones alone and is incomplete. The profile shows some 670,000 clones, around 89% of them singletons. Sample: peripheral blood. These receptors all stem from a woman under 30 with acute or convalescent COVID-19.

This chain uses TRBV21-1 with TRBJ2-1; the table's D gene call, TRBD1, was not cross checked with the DNA. TRBV21-1 is termed a pseudogene. The CDR3 has 14 amino acids. CDR3 sequence (DNA): TGTGCCAGCAGCAAAAGGGAAGGGGGCGATGAGCAGTTCTTC. Protein sequence: CASSKREGGDEQFF.

The V call is TRBV2, the J call TRBJ1-2; D is possibly TRBD1 (6 bases). The V and J ends lost 5 bases and 12 bases respectively, with 19 bases between them. The CDR3 is 13 amino acids. Germline lookup yields CDR1 SNHLY and CDR2 FYNNEI. This chain's CDR3 is CASSPGALFINTF. The CDR3 DNA follows: TGTGCCAGCAGTCCAGGGGCTCTATTTATTAACACCTTC.

J is TRBJ1-1 and V is TRBV9; the D gene is possibly TRBD1 (6 bases). The germline V gene has CDR1 SGDLS and CDR2 YYNGEE. V lost 3 bases, J lost 0 bases, and 18 bases lay in between. The CDR3 is 17 amino acids. Here the CDR3 reads CASSARGGANMNTEAFF. CDR3 in DNA: TGTGCCAGCAGCGCGAGAGGGGGGGCCAATATGAACACTGAAGCTTTCTTT.

This rearrangement joins TRBV5-1 to TRBJ2-7, with 11 positions matching TRBD1. CDR3 size: 15 residues. The ends lost 4 bases at V and 5 bases at J; junction bases unmatched: 8. Germline CDR1 reads SGHRS; CDR2 reads YFSETQ. The CDR3 nucleotides read TGCGCCAGCAGCGTAGCCCGGGACAGGGGGAACGAGCAGTACTTC. This encodes CASSVARDRGNEQYF.

This clone was picked up a small number of times. V is TRBV7-9 and J is TRBJ1-1, with D perhaps matching TRBD1 (6 bases). The CDR3 runs to 15 residues. The germline V gene encodes CDR1 SEHNR and CDR2 FQNEAQ (reference sequence). Trimming stripped 5 bases from V and 5 bases from J, with 18 bases between. CDR3 amino acids: CASSLDREGDTEAFF. As DNA, the CDR3 is TGTGCCAGCAGCCTGGATAGGGAGGGGGATACTGAAGCTTTCTTT.

The chain uses TRBV5-6 and TRBJ2-7; 7 nucleotides line up with TRBD2. The CDR3 runs to 14 residues. Trimming removed 2 bases from V and 2 bases from J; junction bases left unmatched: 4. The germline CDR1 and CDR2 sequences are SGHDT and YYEEEE. The CDR3 here is CASSFGGSAYEQYF. CDR3 DNA: TGTGCCAGCAGCTTCGGGGGGTCCGCCTACGAGCAGTACTTC.

The rearrangement links TRBV4-1 to TRBJ2-7; 8 positions agree with TRBD2. Unmatched junction bases numbered 1, after V lost 3 bases and J lost 0 bases. The CDR3 extends over 14 amino acids. Germline-derived CDR1 and CDR2 are MGHRA and YSYEKL. CDR3 coding DNA: TGCGCCAGCAGCCATGGGACTAGCTCCTACGAGCAGTACTTC. It specifies CASSHGTSSYEQYF.

The J gene is TRBJ1-1, the V gene TRBV4-3; D possibly corresponds to TRBD1 (5 bases). CDR1 and CDR2 from the germline V gene are LGHNA and YSLEER. The CDR3 is 15 residues long. The V gene lost 4 bases and the J gene lost 1 base, with 13 bases spanning the gap. CDR3 sequence reads: CASSRGRGWNTEAFF. For the CDR3, the DNA is TGCGCCAGCAGCCGTGGTCGGGGGTGGAACACTGAAGCTTTCTTT.

This chain links TRBV18 with TRBJ2-1; D is perhaps TRBD2 (6 bases). Trimming shortened V by 6 bases and J by 8 bases, and 20 bases separated the two germline ends. This CDR3 has 15 amino acids. CDR1 KGHSH and CDR2 LQKENI come from the germline V gene. The CDR3 protein is CASSLDGEGGDEQFF. DNA for the CDR3: TGTGCCAGCTCGCTGGACGGCGAGGGCGGGGATGAGCAGTTCTTC.

The chain employs TRBV4-1 and TRBJ1-1, with no clear D. Trimming left V 0 bases short and J 7 bases short, with 9 bases between. The CDR3 has 13 amino acids. Germline V gene data show CDR1 as MGHRA and CDR2 as YSYEKL. The CDR3 nucleotides are TGCGCCAGCAGCCAAGAGGTGGGGAGTGAAGCTTTCTTT. It codes for CASSQEVGSEAFF.

This chain uses TRBV11-2 with TRBJ1-3; the D gene is possibly TRBD1 (5 bases). Germline-derived CDR1 and CDR2 are SGHAT and FQNNGV. CDR3 length equals 16 residues. The V end lost 2 bases, the J end lost 3 bases, and 14 bases lay between the germline ends. The CDR3 DNA follows: TGTGCCAGCAGCTTAAATAGGGGAAGGCTTGGAAACACCATATATTTT. Residues: CASSLNRGRLGNTIYF.

This clone was recorded only once. This chain links TRBV9 with TRBJ1-1; 10 bases align to TRBD1. The V gene end was trimmed by 3 bases and the J gene end by 9 bases; junction bases not matched to a gene: 17. This CDR3 has 17 residues. Germline assignment: CDR1 SGDLS and CDR2 YYNGEE. CDR3 protein: CASSAARGAPGQGQAFF. The DNA for the CDR3 is TGTGCCAGCAGCGCAGCCCGGGGGGCCCCGGGACAGGGGCAAGCTTTCTTT.

The chain recombines TRBV12-3 or TRBV12-4 with TRBJ1-2; D perhaps matches TRBD1 (6 bases). This CDR3 spans 13 amino acids. V lost 5 bases to trimming and J lost 3 bases, with 10 bases between them. CDR3 sequence (DNA): TGTGCCAGCAGTGCACAGGGCTACTATGGCTACACCTTC. Amino acid sequence: CASSAQGYYGYTF.

The gene calls are TRBV6-1 and TRBJ1-1, with D tentatively TRBD1 (5 bases). V was clipped by 2 bases and J by 4 bases, with 11 bases between them. This CDR3 contains 14 residues. Germline CDR1 MNHNS, CDR2 SASEGT. In DNA form, the CDR3 reads TGTGCCAGCAGTGAACTGGTAGGGGTCACTGAAGCTTTCTTT. Its protein is CASSELVGVTEAFF.